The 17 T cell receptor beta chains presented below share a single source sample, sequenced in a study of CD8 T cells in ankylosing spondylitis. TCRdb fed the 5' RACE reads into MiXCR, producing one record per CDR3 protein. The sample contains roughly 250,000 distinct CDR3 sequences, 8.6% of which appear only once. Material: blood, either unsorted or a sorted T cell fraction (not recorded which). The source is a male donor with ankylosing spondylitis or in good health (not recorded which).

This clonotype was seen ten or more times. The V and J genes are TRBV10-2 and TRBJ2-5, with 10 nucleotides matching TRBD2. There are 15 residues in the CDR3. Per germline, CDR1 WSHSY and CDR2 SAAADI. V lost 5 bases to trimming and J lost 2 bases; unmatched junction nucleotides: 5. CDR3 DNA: TGCGCCAGCAGTTGGACTAGCGGATCACAAGAGACCCAGTACTTC. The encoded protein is CASSWTSGSQETQYF.

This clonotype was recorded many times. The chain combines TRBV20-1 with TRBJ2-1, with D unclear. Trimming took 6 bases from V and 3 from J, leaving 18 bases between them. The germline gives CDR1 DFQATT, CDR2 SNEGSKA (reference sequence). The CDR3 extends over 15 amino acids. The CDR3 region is CSAVNAQRGYNEQFF. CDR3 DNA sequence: TGCAGTGCCGTCAACGCTCAAAGAGGCTACAATGAGCAGTTCTTC.

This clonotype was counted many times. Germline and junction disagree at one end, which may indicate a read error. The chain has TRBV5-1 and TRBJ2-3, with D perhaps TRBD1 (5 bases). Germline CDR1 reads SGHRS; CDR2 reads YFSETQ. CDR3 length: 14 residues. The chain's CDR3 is CASSLDRSTDTQYF. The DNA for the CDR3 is TGTGCCAGCAGCTTAGACAGAAGCACAGATACGCAGTATTTT. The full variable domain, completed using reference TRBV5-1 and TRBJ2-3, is KAGVTQTPRYLIKTRGQQVTLSCSPISGHRSVSWYQQTPGQGLQFLFEYFSETQRNKGNFPGRFSGRQFSNSRSEMNVSTLELGDSALYLCASSLDRSTDTQYFGPGTRLTVL.

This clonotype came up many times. CDR3 loop: CASSLEYRDNEQFF. The CDR3 DNA follows: TGTGCCAGCAGCTTAGAGTACAGGGACAATGAGCAGTTCTTC. The chain joins TRBV11-1 to TRBJ2-1, with D perhaps matching TRBD1 (6 bases). CDR1 SGHAT and CDR2 FQDESV come from the germline V gene (reference sequence). The CDR3 spans 14 residues. Trimming shortened V by 1 base and J by 5 bases, and 9 bases separated the two germline ends.

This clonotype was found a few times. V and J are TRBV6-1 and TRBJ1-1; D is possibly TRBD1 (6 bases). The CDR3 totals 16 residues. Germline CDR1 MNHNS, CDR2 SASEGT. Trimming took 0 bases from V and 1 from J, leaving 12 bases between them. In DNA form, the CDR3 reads TGTGCCAGCAGTGAAGCGCGAGGCAGGGGGAACACTGAAGCTTTCTTT. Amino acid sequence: CASSEARGRGNTEAFF.

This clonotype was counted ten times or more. The DNA of the CDR3 is TGTGCCAGCAGTTGGGTACTCCCTAACACCGGGGAGCTGTTTTTT. The encoded protein is CASSWVLPNTGELFF. The chain recombines TRBV12-3 or TRBV12-4 with TRBJ2-2; D call uncertain. This CDR3 contains 15 residues. V was trimmed by 4 bases and J by 2 bases, leaving 11 bases between them.

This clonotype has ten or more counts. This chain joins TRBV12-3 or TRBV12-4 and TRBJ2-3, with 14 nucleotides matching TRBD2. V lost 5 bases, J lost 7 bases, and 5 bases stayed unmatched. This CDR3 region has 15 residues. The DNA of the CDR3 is TGTGCCAGCAGTGTGACTAGCGGGGGGGCGAATACGCAGTATTTT. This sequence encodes CASSVTSGGANTQYF.

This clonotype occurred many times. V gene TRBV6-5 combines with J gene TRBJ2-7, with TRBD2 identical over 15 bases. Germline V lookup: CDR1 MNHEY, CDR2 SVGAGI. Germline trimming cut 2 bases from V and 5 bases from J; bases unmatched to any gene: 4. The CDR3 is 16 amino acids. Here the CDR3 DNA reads TGTGCCAGCAGTTACGGGACTAGCGGGAGGCTAGACGAGCAGTACTTC. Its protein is CASSYGTSGRLDEQYF.

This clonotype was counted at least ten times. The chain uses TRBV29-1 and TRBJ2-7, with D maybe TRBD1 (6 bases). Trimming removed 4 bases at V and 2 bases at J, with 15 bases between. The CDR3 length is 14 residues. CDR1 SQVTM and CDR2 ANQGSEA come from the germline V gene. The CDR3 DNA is TGCAGCGTTGGGGACATACGCAGGACCTACGAGCAGTACTTC. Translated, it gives CSVGDIRRTYEQYF.

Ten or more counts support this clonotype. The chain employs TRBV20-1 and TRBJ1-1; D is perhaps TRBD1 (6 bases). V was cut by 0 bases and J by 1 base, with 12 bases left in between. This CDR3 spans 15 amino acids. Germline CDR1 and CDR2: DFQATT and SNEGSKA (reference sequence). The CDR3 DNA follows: TGCAGTGCTAGAGACCCAGGGGCGGGGAACACTGAAGCTTTCTTT. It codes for CSARDPGAGNTEAFF.

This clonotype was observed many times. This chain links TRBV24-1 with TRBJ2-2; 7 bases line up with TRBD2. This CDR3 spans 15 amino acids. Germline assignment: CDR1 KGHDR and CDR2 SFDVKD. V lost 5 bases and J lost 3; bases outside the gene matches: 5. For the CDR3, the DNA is TGTGCCACCAGTGTGGCTAGCGGCCACACCGGGGAGCTGTTTTTT. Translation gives CATSVASGHTGELFF.

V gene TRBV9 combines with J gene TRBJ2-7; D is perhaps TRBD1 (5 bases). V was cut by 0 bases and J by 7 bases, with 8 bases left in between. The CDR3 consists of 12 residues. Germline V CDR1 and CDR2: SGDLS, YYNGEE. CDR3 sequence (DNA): TGTGCCAGCAGCGTAGAAAGGGGAGAGCAGTACTTC. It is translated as CASSVERGEQYF.

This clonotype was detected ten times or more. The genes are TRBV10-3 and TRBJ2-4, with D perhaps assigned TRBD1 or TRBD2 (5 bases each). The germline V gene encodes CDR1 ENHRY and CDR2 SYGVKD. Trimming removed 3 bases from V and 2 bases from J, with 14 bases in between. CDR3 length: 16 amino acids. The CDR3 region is CAISEGVGGTKNIQYF. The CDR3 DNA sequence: TGTGCCATCAGTGAAGGGGTTGGGGGAACCAAAAACATTCAGTACTTC.

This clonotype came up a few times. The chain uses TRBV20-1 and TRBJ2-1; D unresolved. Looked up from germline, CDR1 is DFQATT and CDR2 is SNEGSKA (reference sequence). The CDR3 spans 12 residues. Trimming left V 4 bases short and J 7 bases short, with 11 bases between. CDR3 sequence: CSATGRTNEQFF. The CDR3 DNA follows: TGCAGTGCTACCGGACGCACTAATGAGCAGTTCTTC.

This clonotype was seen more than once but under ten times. The CDR3, as DNA: TGCAGTGCTACTATACAGGGGGGGCAGCCCCAGCATTTT. This translates into CSATIQGGQPQHF. The chain is built from TRBV20-1 and TRBJ1-5; 8 bases map to TRBD1. Germline trimming cut 4 bases from V and 7 bases from J; bases unmatched to any gene: 6. Germline CDR1 is DFQATT and CDR2 is SNEGSKA (reference sequence). The CDR3 is 13 residues long.

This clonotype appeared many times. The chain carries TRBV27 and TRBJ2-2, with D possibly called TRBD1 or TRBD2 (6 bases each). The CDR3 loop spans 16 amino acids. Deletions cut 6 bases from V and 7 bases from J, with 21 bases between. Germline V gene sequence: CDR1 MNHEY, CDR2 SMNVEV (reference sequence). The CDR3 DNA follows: TGTGCCAGCAGAGTCTTCGGGGGCGCAATGTACGGGGAGCTGTTTTTT. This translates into CASRVFGGAMYGELFF.

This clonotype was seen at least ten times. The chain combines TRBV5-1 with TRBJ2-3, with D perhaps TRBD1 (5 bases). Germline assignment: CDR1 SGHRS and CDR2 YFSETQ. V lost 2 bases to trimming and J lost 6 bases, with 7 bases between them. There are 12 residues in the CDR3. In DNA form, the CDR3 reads TGCGCCAGCAGCTTTCCAGGGGATACGCAGTATTTT. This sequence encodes CASSFPGDTQYF.